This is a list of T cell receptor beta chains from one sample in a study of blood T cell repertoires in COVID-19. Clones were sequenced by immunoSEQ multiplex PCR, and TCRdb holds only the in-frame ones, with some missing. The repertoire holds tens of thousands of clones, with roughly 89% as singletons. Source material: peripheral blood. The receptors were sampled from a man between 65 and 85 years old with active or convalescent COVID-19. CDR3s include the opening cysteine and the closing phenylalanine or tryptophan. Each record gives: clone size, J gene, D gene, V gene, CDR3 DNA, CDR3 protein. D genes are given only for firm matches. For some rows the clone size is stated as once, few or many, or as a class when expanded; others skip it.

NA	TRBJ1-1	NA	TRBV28	TGTGCCAGCAGTTTATCGCCAGGGTTCATGAACACTGAAGCTTTCTTT	CASSLSPGFMNTEAFF
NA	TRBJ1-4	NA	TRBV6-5	TGTGCCAGCAGTCGGGCCAGGGGTGAAAAACTGTTTTTT	CASSRARGEKLFF
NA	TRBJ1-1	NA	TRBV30	TGTGCCTGGAGCCCCGGACTGTCGAACACTGAAGCTTTCTTT	CAWSPGLSNTEAFF
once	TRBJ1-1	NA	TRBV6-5	TGTGCCAGCTCGCGGGGGGCGTGGGACACTGAAGCTTTCTTT	CASSRGAWDTEAFF
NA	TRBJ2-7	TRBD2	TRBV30	TGTGCCTGGAGTGGAAGCGGGAGGGTCTCCTACGAGCAGTACTTC	CAWSGSGRVSYEQYF
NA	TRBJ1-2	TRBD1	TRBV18	TGTGCCAGCTCACCAAGTGGGGACAGTTACTATGGCTACACCTTC	CASSPSGDSYYGYTF
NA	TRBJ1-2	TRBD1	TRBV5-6	TGTGCCAGCAGCATGCCCCAGGGGGCAAGCTATGGCTACACCTTC	CASSMPQGASYGYTF
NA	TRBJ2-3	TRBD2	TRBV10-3	TGTGCCATCAGTGCGGGACTAGCGGGAGTCATGGATACGCAGTATTTT	CAISAGLAGVMDTQYF
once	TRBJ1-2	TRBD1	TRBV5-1	TGCGCCAGCAGGAATGACAGGGTGTTAGCGTATGGCTACACCTTC	CASRNDRVLAYGYTF
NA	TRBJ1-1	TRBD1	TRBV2	TGTGCCAGCAGCGCCACAGGGGGCGACACTGAAGCTTTCTTT	CASSATGGDTEAFF
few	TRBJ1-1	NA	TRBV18	TGTGCCAGCTCACCACGAGCCACCATGAACACTGAAGCTTTCTTT	CASSPRATMNTEAFF
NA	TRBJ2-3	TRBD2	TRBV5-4	TGTGCCAGCAGCCGCACCAGCGGGAGGATATCAGATACGCAGTATTTT	CASSRTSGRISDTQYF
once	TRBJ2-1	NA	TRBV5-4	TGTGCCAGCAGCTCCAACAACAATGAGCAGTTCTTC	CASSSNNNEQFF
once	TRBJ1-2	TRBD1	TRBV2	TGTGCCAGCAGCGACAGGGGATCTAACTATGGCTACACCTTC	CASSDRGSNYGYTF
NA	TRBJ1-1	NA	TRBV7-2	TGTGCCAGCAGCCAGGGACAACGCAACACTGAAGCTTTCTTT	CASSQGQRNTEAFF
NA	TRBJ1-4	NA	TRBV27	TGTGCCAGCAGTCGGCGGCAATATAATGAAAAACTGTTTTTT	CASSRRQYNEKLFF
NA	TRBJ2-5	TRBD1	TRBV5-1	TGCGCCAGCAGCTCCTACAGGGGGGAGACCCAGTACTTC	CASSSYRGETQYF
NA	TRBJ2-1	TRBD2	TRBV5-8	TGTGCCAGCAGCTTGGAGGGAGGGACGGGCAATGAGCAGTTCTTC	CASSLEGGTGNEQFF
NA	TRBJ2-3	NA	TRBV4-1	TGCGCCAGCAGCCAACTACCCGGAGCGCGGGTCACAGATACGCAGTATTTT	CASSQLPGARVTDTQYF
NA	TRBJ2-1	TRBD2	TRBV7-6	TGTGCCAGCAGCTTAGGGACTAGTGCAGGGAGCTCCTACAATGAGCAGTTCTTC	CASSLGTSAGSSYNEQFF
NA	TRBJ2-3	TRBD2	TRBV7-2	TGTGCCAGCAGCCCCTTCGGGGGGACGCAGTATTTT	CASSPFGGTQYF
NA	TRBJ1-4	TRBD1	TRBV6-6	TGTGCCAGCAGTCAAACCGATCCAGGGGGTACCCTGGGAAAACTGTTTTTT	CASSQTDPGGTLGKLFF
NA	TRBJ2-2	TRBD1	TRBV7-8	TGTGCCAGCAGCTTCCAGGGGGTTAACACCGGGGAGCTGTTTTTT	CASSFQGVNTGELFF
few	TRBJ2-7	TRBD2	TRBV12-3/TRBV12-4	TGTGCCAGCAGCATTAGCGGGAGCTACGAGCAGTACTTC	CASSISGSYEQYF
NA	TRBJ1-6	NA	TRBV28	TGTGCCAGCAGTGGCCCCCCACAGGGCTCACCCCTCCACTTT	CASSGPPQGSPLHF
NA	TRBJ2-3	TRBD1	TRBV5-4	TGTGCCAGCAGCTTGGAGACAGGGAGCACAGATACGCAGTATTTT	CASSLETGSTDTQYF
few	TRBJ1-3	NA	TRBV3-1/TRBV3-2	TGTGCCAGCAGCCCTGGACTCACTGGAAACACCATATATTTT	CASSPGLTGNTIYF
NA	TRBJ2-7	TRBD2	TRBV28	TGTGCCAGCTCAACCCCGCGGGGTCCTAGCGGCGAGCAGTACTTC	CASSTPRGPSGEQYF
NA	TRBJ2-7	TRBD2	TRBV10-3	TGTGCCATCAGTGAGGGACAGCGGGAGGTCTACGAGCAGTACTTC	CAISEGQREVYEQYF
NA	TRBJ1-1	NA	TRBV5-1	TGCGCCAGCAGCTTGGCCGGTCAGGGGCAAACTGAAGCTTTCTTT	CASSLAGQGQTEAFF
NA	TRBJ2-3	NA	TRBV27	TGTGCCAGCAGGACAGAATTATACACAGATACGCAGTATTTT	CASRTELYTDTQYF
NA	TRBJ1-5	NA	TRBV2	TGTGCCAGCAAAGAGCAGGGGTACGGCAATCAGCCCCAGCATTTT	CASKEQGYGNQPQHF
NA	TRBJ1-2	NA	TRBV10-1	TGCGCCAGCAGTGAGTCTTCGACAGGACGCTATAACTATGGCTACACCTTC	CASSESSTGRYNYGYTF
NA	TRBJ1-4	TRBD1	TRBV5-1	TGCGCCAGCAGCATCCCCACAGGGGGCGGTAATGAAAAACTGTTTTTT	CASSIPTGGGNEKLFF
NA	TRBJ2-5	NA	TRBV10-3	TGTGCCATCAGTGATGGGGGAGGAGAGACCCAGTACTTC	CAISDGGGETQYF